This passage covers 25 T cell receptor beta chains from one sample sequenced in a study of cytomegalovirus exposure and HLA in healthy donors. The PCR had 60 Vbeta and 13 Jbeta primers. Here immunoSEQ multiplex PCR was the method, and the copy in TCRdb shows in-frame clones only, minus some. Of 95,000 to 150,000 clones listed, under 12% are singletons. Sample: PBMCs. Receptor source: a woman younger than 35 in good health and CMV-seropositive.

The chain joins TRBV4-1 to TRBJ2-7; tentatively, D is TRBD2 (5 bases). CDR1 MGHRA and CDR2 YSYEKL come from the germline V gene. The CDR3 is 15 amino acids. V was pared by 1 base and J by 2 bases, with 12 bases between. CDR3 region: CASSQAKGEAYEQYF. DNA of the CDR3: TGCGCCAGCAGCCAAGCGAAGGGAGAGGCCTACGAGCAGTACTTC.

The rearrangement links TRBV30 to TRBJ2-1; 10 positions agree with TRBD1. Germline V gives CDR1 GTSNPN, CDR2 SVGIG (reference sequence). This CDR3 contains 14 residues. V shed 5 bases and J 7 bases; nucleotides not matched to a gene: 8. CDR3 loop: CAWDGQGDRNEQFF. The CDR3 DNA reads TGTGCCTGGGATGGACAGGGGGATCGAAATGAGCAGTTCTTC.

The V call is TRBV11-1, the J call TRBJ2-7; D remains unclear. The CDR3 extends over 12 amino acids. CDR1 SGHAT and CDR2 FQDESV come from the germline V gene (reference sequence). The germline V and J ends were trimmed by 2 bases and 4 bases, with 6 bases remaining between them. The CDR3 coding sequence is TGTGCCAGCAGCTTAATATCGTACGAGCAGTACTTC. Translation: CASSLISYEQYF.

The chain couples TRBV5-4 to TRBJ2-5; tentative D call: TRBD1 (6 bases). The germline CDR1 and CDR2 sequences are SGHNT and YYREEE (reference sequence). Trimming cost V 3 bases and J 2 bases, with 20 bases left between them. This CDR3 has 17 amino acids. The CDR3 loop reads CASSYPTGRSRQETQYF. The CDR3 DNA sequence: TGTGCCAGCAGCTACCCCACAGGGAGAAGCCGGCAAGAGACCCAGTACTTC.

The chain employs TRBV11-2 and TRBJ1-2; D ambiguous. From germline, CDR1 is SGHAT and CDR2 FQNNGV. Trimming stripped 1 base from V and 1 base from J, with 7 bases between. This CDR3 has 14 residues. This CDR3 is CASSLVGSNYGYTF. The CDR3 DNA reads TGTGCCAGCAGCTTAGTTGGGAGTAACTATGGCTACACCTTC. Full variable domain (missing parts from reference TRBV11-2 and TRBJ1-2): EAGVAQSPRYKIIEKRQSVAFWCNPISGHATLYWYQQILGQGPKLLIQFQNNGVVDDSQLPKDRFSAERLKGVDSTLKIQPAKLEDSAVYLCASSLVGSNYGYTFGSGTRLTVV.

The chain recombines TRBV28 with TRBJ2-1; 9 bases align to TRBD1. CDR3 length equals 17 residues. Trimming took 4 bases from V and 8 from J; bases not matched to a gene: 15. Germline V gene sequence: CDR1 MDHEN, CDR2 SYDVKM. CDR3 bases: TGTGCCAGCAGTTCCTCCGAATGGACAGGGGAAGATGATGAGCAGTTCTTC. Protein product: CASSSSEWTGEDDEQFF.

The chain recombines TRBV19 with TRBJ2-7; 9 nucleotides agree with TRBD2. Per germline, CDR1 LNHDA and CDR2 SQIVND (reference sequence). The CDR3 extends over 17 amino acids. V gave up 5 bases and J gave up 2 bases; unmatched junction bases: 13. In nucleotides, the CDR3 is TGTGCCAGTAGTCCCATCTTGACTAGCGGCAACCCCTACGAGCAGTACTTC. Its protein product is CASSPILTSGNPYEQYF.

This clone was seen only a few times. The chain joins TRBV9 to TRBJ1-2; 10 bases align to TRBD1. After removal of 4 bases from V and 8 bases from J, the junction contained 8 bases not matched to a gene. The germline CDR1 and CDR2 sequences are SGDLS and YYNGEE. The CDR3 is 14 amino acids. CDR3 sequence reads: CASSKRQGANGYTF. The CDR3 region has the DNA TGTGCCAGCAGCAAGAGACAGGGGGCCAACGGCTACACCTTC.

The chain employs TRBV23-1 and TRBJ2-2, with 7 bases lining up with TRBD1. TRBV23-1 is noted as an ORF with a role that remains uncertain. V shed 11 bases, J shed 6 bases, and the junction held 6 bases outside the gene matches. This CDR3 contains 12 residues. The CDR3 nucleotides read TGCGCCGATGGGCAGGGGGCCGGGGAGCTGTTTTTT. Its protein product is CADGQGAGELFF.

This clone was seen a few times. This chain connects TRBV5-1 to TRBJ2-3; tentatively, D is TRBD2 (5 bases). CDR1 is SGHRS, CDR2 YFSETQ, per germline. The CDR3 has 16 amino acids. The germline V and J ends were trimmed by 4 bases and 2 bases, with 17 bases remaining between them. CDR3 coding DNA: TGCGCCAGCAGCCTTACTACGACCGGACTCACAGATACGCAGTATTTT. It specifies CASSLTTTGLTDTQYF.

This clone has only a few counts. This sequence joins TRBV4-1 and TRBJ1-1; D gene unclear. Germline V CDR1 and CDR2: MGHRA, YSYEKL. V shed 2 bases and J shed 3 bases, with 7 bases lying between them. The CDR3 runs to 13 residues. For the CDR3, the DNA is TGCGCCAGCAGCCAAACAATCTACACTGAAGCTTTCTTT. The encoded protein is CASSQTIYTEAFF.

This clone has just a few counts. The J gene is TRBJ1-5, the V gene TRBV5-5; tentatively, D is TRBD1 (5 bases). In germline, CDR1 is SGHKS, CDR2 YYEKEE (reference sequence). The germline V and J ends were trimmed by 2 bases and 7 bases, with 10 bases remaining between them. This CDR3 contains 13 residues. The CDR3 DNA is TGTGCCAGCAGCTTAGGGACTCTACAGCCCCAGCATTTT. Amino acids: CASSLGTLQPQHF.

This clone was counted a few times. The chain employs TRBV2 and TRBJ1-2; TRBD1 matches at 9 bases. This CDR3 has 14 residues. Germline CDR1 is SNHLY and CDR2 is FYNNEI. V was clipped by 9 bases and J by 2 bases; unmatched bases: 7. CDR3 DNA sequence: TGTGCCAGTAAGACAGGGGGGTCCAACTATGGCTACACCTTC. Translated: CASKTGGSNYGYTF.

A word on this clone: This same CDR3 is encoded by further DNA sequences in the sample. The gene calls are TRBV30 and TRBJ2-2, with D perhaps matching TRBD2 (6 bases). V was pared by 5 bases and J by 6 bases, with 16 bases between. CDR3 length equals 14 residues. CDR1 is GTSNPN, CDR2 SVGIG, per germline (reference sequence). This CDR3 reads CAWLHRGEAGELFF. Here the CDR3 DNA reads TGTGCCTGGCTTCACCGAGGGGAGGCCGGGGAGCTGTTTTTT.

A few counts support this clone. The chain links TRBV4-2 to TRBJ1-4, with D possibly matching TRBD1 (6 bases). V lost 0 bases to trimming and J lost 8 bases, with 19 bases between them. The length of the CDR3 is 17 residues. CDR1 is LGHNA and CDR2 is YNFKEQ in the germline V gene. The CDR3 DNA sequence: TGTGCCAGCAGCCAAGACAAAGGGGGGGGGCAGGGAGAAAAACTGTTTTTT. It codes for CASSQDKGGGQGEKLFF.

The V and J genes are TRBV28 and TRBJ2-7, with 7 bases identical to TRBD1. This CDR3 spans 14 amino acids. The germline V gene encodes CDR1 MDHEN and CDR2 SYDVKM. V dropped 6 bases and J dropped 4; count of bases not matched to a gene: 9. CDR3 protein: CASRKGQWGYEQYF. CDR3 nucleotides: TGTGCCAGCAGGAAGGGACAGTGGGGATACGAGCAGTACTTC.

The J gene is TRBJ2-3, the V gene TRBV27; D ambiguous. Trimming left V 3 bases short and J 0 bases short, with 7 bases between. CDR1 is MNHEY, CDR2 SMNVEV, per germline (reference sequence). This CDR3 is built from 14 residues. The CDR3 DNA follows: TGTGCCAGCAGTTTTGTCGGTAGCACAGATACGCAGTATTTT. Its protein product is CASSFVGSTDTQYF.

The sample holds a few counts of this clone. The chain couples TRBV5-1 to TRBJ1-4; TRBD1 aligns across 7 bases. CDR1 is SGHRS and CDR2 is YFSETQ in the germline V gene. The V gene end was trimmed by 2 bases and the J gene end by 6 bases; junction bases not matched to a gene: 7. The CDR3 sequence is 15 residues long. This CDR3 is CASSFQGGADEKLFF. The CDR3, as DNA: TGCGCCAGCAGCTTCCAAGGGGGCGCGGATGAAAAACTGTTTTTT.

There are a few counts of this clone. V gene TRBV6-1 combines with J gene TRBJ1-2; D unresolved. The CDR3 contains 11 residues. V lost 6 bases, J lost 4 bases, and 6 bases lay in between. The germline V gene encodes CDR1 MNHNS and CDR2 SASEGT. CDR3 DNA: TGTGCCAGCAGCCGCGTCTATGGCTACACCTTC. This translates into CASSRVYGYTF.

This clone was observed a few times. The chain employs TRBV2 and TRBJ1-1, with 8 bases matching TRBD1. Germline-derived CDR1 and CDR2 are SNHLY and FYNNEI. J gave up 5 bases and V 4 bases, and 3 bases lay outside the gene matches. The CDR3 runs to 13 residues. CDR3 nucleotide sequence: TGTGCCAGCAGTGGACAGGGGAGGACTGAAGCTTTCTTT. This gives the protein CASSGQGRTEAFF. Drawing the rest from reference TRBV2 and TRBJ1-1, the complete variable domain is EPEVTQTPSHQVTQMGQEVILRCVPISNHLYFYWYRQILGQKVEFLVSFYNNEISEKSEIFDDQFSVERPDGSNFTLKIRSTKLEDSAMYFCASSGQGRTEAFFGQGTRLTVV.

This clone was seen more than once but under ten times. The chain has TRBV6-6 and TRBJ1-2; TRBD1 matches at 10 bases. The CDR3 totals 15 residues. V was clipped by 5 bases and J by 4 bases; unmatched bases: 7. Germline lookup yields CDR1 MNHNY and CDR2 SVGAGI (reference sequence). CDR3 DNA: TGTGCCAGCAGTGCCCCGGGACAGGGGAGCTATGGCTACACCTTC. This sequence encodes CASSAPGQGSYGYTF.

This chain uses TRBV6-5 with TRBJ1-2, with D perhaps matching TRBD1 (5 bases). The CDR3 is made up of 14 amino acids. In germline, CDR1 is MNHEY, CDR2 SVGAGI. The germline V and J ends were trimmed by 5 bases and 5 bases, with 15 bases remaining between them. The CDR3 region is CASSHGQSNYGYTF. In DNA, the CDR3 is TGTGCCAGCAGTCACGGACAATCGAATTATGGCTACACCTTC.

The chain recombines TRBV10-1 with TRBJ2-3; D ambiguous. CDR1 WNHNN and CDR2 SYGVQD come from the germline V gene (reference sequence). The V and J ends lost 0 bases and 4 bases respectively, with 11 bases between them. CDR3 size: 15 residues. Written as DNA, the CDR3 is TGCGCCAGCAGTGAGTCGAACAGCAAGGCAGATACGCAGTATTTT. It translates to CASSESNSKADTQYF.

V is TRBV5-1 and J is TRBJ2-7; TRBD2 agrees at 8 bases. There are 14 residues in the CDR3. V lost 2 bases and J lost 6; bases outside the gene matches: 7. Looked up from germline, CDR1 is SGHRS and CDR2 is YFSETQ. CDR3 coding DNA: TGCGCCAGCAGCTTCGGTAGCGGGGATGGCGAGCAGTACTTC. Translating gives CASSFGSGDGEQYF. Complete variable domain (other parts from reference TRBV5-1 and TRBJ2-7): KAGVTQTPRYLIKTRGQQVTLSCSPISGHRSVSWYQQTPGQGLQFLFEYFSETQRNKGNFPGRFSGRQFSNSRSEMNVSTLELGDSALYLCASSFGSGDGEQYFGPGTRLTVT.

As concerns this clone: The same CDR3 arises from other DNA sequences in this sample as well. CDR3: CASSPGLADEQYF. The CDR3 bases are TGCGCCAGCAGCCCGGGACTAGCAGACGAGCAGTACTTC. The chain uses TRBV10-1 and TRBJ2-7; TRBD2 aligns across 9 bases. CDR3 length: 13 amino acids. V shed 6 bases, J shed 5 bases, and the junction held 5 bases outside the gene matches. Looked up from germline, CDR1 is WNHNN and CDR2 is SYGVQD (reference sequence).